This TCR beta chain was recovered during a study of control samples from healthy donors and cancer patients. Germline V gives CDR1 SGDLS, CDR2 YYNGEE. The J segment lost 0 bases and the V segment lost 2 bases, leaving 3 bases of the junction unmatched. The CDR3 spans 16 residues. Only in-frame clones appear in the TCRdb table, and some are missing; sequencing was by immunoSEQ multiplex PCR. The data contain approximately 230,000 clones, almost 85% of them singletons. The gene calls are TRBV9 and TRBJ2-1, with 9 bases that match TRBD2. Specimen: PBMCs. The sequence was collected from an older woman with lung cancer. The CDR3 protein is CASSVSGRSSYNEQFF. The DNA for the CDR3 is TGTGCCAGCAGCGTTAGCGGGAGAAGCTCCTACAATGAGCAGTTCTTC.